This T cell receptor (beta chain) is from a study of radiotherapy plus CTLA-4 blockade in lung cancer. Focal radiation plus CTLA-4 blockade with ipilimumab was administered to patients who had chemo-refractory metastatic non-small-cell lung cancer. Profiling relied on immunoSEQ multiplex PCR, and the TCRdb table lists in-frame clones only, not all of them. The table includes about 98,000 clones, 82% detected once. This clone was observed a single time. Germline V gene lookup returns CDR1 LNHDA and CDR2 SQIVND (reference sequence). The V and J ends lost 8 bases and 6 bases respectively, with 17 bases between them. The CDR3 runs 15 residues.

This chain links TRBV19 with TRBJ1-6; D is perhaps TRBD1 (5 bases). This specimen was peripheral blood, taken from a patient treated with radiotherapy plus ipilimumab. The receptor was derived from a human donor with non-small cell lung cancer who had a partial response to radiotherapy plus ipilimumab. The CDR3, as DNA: TGTGCCAGTGGGCCCCAGGGCAGCTCTAATTCACCCCTCCACTTT. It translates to CASGPQGSSNSPLHF.